This T cell receptor beta chain came from a study of shared clonotypes between healthy human individuals. A note on this clone: Its antigen is currently unknown.

V was trimmed by 4 bases and J by 4 bases, leaving 10 bases between them. The germline gives CDR1 SGHRS, CDR2 YFSETQ. The CDR3 totals 13 residues. Points from the study as a whole: Sequencing depth was expected to influence donor clonotype sharing. Across a handful of donors, naive CD4 shared 5% to 6%, naive CD8 approximately 3.5%, memory CD4 roughly 2.5%, memory CD8 about 0.4%. Clonotypes shared by all four sorted-subset donors had higher generation probabilities than non-shared clonotypes. It was the few donors that limited the genetic and exposure-history diversity represented.

TCRdb's table, derived via immunoSEQ multiplex PCR, lists solely in-frame clones and lacks some. The sample has 2 million to 3 million clones; more than 90% are singletons. The chain is built from TRBV5-1 and TRBJ2-3; weak D call: TRBD1 (5 bases). Material: naive CD4+ T cells sorted from blood. As to subset: CD45RA+ positively selected. The sequence derives from a man younger than 30 in good health. The CDR3 sequence is CASSVQGPDTQYF. For the CDR3, the DNA is TGCGCCAGCAGCGTCCAGGGCCCAGATACGCAGTATTTT.